This paragraph reports one T cell receptor (beta chain). Its specificity is not known. Each sample's TCRB immunosequencing used roughly 500 nanograms of biopsy DNA. Data came from immunoSEQ multiplex PCR; TCRdb stores just in-frame clones and leaves some out. The sample yields 4,000 to 6,000 clones, 70% to 80% seen once. This specimen comes from a study of T cell repertoires in ileal Crohn's disease. General observations from the study: Sorted CD8 T cells held more high-frequency clones than CD4.

The CDR3 has 16 amino acids. The V gene end was trimmed by 2 bases and the J gene end by 7 bases; junction bases not matched to a gene: 14. Germline assignment: CDR1 MNHEY and CDR2 SVGAGI. The receptor's source is an adult with Crohn's disease. The sequenced sample was ileal tissue. This chain uses TRBV6-5 with TRBJ2-7, with TRBD2 identical over 7 bases. The CDR3 bases are TGTGCCAGCAGTTACGGGTGGGACGGGTCCGGGGGGGAGCAGTACTTC. As protein: CASSYGWDGSGGEQYF.